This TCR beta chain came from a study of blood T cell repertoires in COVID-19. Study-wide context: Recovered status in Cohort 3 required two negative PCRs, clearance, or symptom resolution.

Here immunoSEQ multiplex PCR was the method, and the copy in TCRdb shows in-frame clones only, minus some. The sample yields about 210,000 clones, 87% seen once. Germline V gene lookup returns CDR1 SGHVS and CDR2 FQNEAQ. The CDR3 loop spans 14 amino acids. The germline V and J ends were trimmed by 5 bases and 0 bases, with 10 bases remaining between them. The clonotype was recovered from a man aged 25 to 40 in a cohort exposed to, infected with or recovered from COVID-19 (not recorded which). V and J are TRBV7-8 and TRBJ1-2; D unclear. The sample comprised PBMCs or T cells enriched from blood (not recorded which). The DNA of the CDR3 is TGTGCCAGCAGCCCCGGAGAGACTAACTATGGCTACACCTTC. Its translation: CASSPGETNYGYTF.